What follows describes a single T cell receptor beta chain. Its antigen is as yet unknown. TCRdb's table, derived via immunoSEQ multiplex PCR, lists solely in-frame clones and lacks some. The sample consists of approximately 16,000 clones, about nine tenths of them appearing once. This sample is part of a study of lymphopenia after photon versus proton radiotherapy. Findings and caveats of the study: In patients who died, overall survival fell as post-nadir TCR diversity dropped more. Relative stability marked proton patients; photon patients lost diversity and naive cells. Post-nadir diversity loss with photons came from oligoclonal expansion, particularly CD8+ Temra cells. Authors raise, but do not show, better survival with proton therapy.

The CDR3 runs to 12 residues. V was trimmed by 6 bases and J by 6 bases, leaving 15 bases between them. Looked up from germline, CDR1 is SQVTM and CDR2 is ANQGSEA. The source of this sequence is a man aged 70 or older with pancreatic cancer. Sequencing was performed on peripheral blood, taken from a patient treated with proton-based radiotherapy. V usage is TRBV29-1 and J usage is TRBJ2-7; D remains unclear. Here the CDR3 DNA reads TGCAGCGTCGAGACTTTGGGAAGCGAGCAGTACTTC. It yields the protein CSVETLGSEQYF.